This TCR beta chain was sequenced for a study of shared clonotypes between healthy human individuals. At the level of the study: Per donor, three plates held CD4 naive cells, three held CD4 memory, two held CD8 naive and one held CD8 memory.

The CDR3 sequence is 13 residues long. Unmatched junction bases numbered 2, after V lost 5 bases and J lost 0 bases. The germline CDR1 and CDR2 sequences are GTSNPN and SVGIG (reference sequence). Assay execution proceeded at the deep level. Using immunoSEQ multiplex PCR, the repertoire was profiled, and TCRdb retains in-frame clones only, with some absent. The sample consists of 550,000 to 850,000 clones, approximately 74% of them appearing once. Notes on the study in general: Naive CD4 clonotype sharing across several donors was about 5%. On the whole, naive subsets had larger estimated richness than memory subsets had.

Remarks on this clone: Its antigen is still unknown. The same CDR3 is also encoded by other DNA sequences in this sample.

This sequence was found in a woman between 25 and 40 years old in good health. This rearrangement joins TRBV30 to TRBJ1-1; TRBD1 agrees at 8 bases. Specimen: memory CD4+ T cells sorted from blood. Subset noted: CD45RA-negative fraction. The CDR3 region is CAWGQGMNTEAFF. In nucleotides, the CDR3 is TGTGCCTGGGGACAGGGAATGAACACTGAAGCTTTCTTT. The variable domain in full, with the rest retrieved from reference TRBV30 and TRBJ1-1, is SQTIHQWPATLVQPVGSPLSLECTVEGTSNPNLYWYRQAAGRGLQLLFYSVGIGQISSEVPQNLSASRPQDRQFILSSKKLLLSDSGFYLCAWGQGMNTEAFFGQGTRLTVV.